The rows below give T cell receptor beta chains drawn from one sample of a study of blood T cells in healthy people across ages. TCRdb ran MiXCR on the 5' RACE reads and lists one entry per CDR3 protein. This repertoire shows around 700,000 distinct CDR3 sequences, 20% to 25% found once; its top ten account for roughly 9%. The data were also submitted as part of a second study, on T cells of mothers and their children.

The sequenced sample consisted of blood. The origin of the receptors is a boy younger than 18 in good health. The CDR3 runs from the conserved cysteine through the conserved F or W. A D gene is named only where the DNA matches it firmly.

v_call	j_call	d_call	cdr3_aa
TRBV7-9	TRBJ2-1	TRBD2	CASSQSWLMTSGNNEQFF
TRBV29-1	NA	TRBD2	CSGAGEAGWDEQFF
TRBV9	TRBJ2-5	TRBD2	CASSVGLAGGQSVTETQYF
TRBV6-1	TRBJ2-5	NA	CASSLMRVETQYF
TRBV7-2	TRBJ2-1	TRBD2	CASRTAGLAPDEQFF
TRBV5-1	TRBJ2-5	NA	CASSLRLSEGIQETQYF
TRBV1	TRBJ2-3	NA	CTSSQECGGGFSTDTQYF
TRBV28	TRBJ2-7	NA	CGIYEQYF
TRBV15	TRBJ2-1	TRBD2	CATSSGLAGGPEFF
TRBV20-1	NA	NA	CSASSQADTVSYEQYF
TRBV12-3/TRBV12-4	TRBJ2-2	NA	CASSEQGGELFF
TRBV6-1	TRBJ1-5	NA	CASSGNQVGGQPQHF
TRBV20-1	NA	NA	CSASYETGGYNEQFF
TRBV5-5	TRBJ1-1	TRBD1	CASSLVQGAGTEAFF
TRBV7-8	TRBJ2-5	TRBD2	CASSSPSGETQYF
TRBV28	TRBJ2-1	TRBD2	CASSLAVSTSGRTDEQFF
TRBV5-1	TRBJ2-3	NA	CASSLTASGTDTQYF
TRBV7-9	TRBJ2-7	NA	CASSLDPAWEQYF
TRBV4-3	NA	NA	CASSPSRAGLSYEQYF
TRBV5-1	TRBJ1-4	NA	CASRQVNEKLFF
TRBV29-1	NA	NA	CSARELGAYEQYF
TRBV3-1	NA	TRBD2	CASSQPGGPYEQYF
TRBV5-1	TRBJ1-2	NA	CASSLLWTQYGYTF
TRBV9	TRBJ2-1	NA	CASSVGDTGYNEQFF
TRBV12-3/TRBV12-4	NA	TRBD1	CASGRGTGSSNEQFF
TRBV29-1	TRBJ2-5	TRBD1	CSVVGRGQETQYF
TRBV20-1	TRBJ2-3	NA	CSARAADTDTQYF
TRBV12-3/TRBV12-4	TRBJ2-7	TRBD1	CASSYSQGSDEQYF
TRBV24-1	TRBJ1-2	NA	CATSDPYSGYTF
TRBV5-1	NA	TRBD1	CASRRATGENEQFF
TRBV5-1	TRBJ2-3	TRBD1	CASRGGQVTDTQYF
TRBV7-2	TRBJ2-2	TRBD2	CASSLGGGANTGELFF
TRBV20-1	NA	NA	CSALIGGWEQFF
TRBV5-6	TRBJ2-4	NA	CASKPRLAKNIQYF
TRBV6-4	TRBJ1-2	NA	CASTAWGTWGYTF
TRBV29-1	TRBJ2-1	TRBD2	CSVGTSTNEQFF
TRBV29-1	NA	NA	CSVGQVAYEQYF
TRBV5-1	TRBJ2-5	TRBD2	CASRTRLAGDQETQYF
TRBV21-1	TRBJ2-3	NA	CASKQGRNTQYF
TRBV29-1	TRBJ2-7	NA	CSVGAPQAYEQYF
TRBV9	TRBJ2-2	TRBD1	CASSLNRDREQTGELFF